This T cell receptor beta chain was identified during a study of blood T cell repertoires in COVID-19. The age range of participants was about 18 to 95 years, with residence in about two dozen US areas. The recovered donors of Cohort 3 showed two negative PCRs, clearance, or symptom resolution. Trimming at V came to 0 bases and at J to 3 bases, leaving 5 bases not matched to a gene. In germline, CDR1 is SGDLS, CDR2 YYNGEE. The CDR3 runs to 15 residues. Method: immunoSEQ multiplex PCR; TCRdb's copy keeps in-frame clones and lacks some. This table holds 120,000 to 150,000 clones, 85% found once. The source is a woman in her thirties or forties who had recovered from COVID-19. Specimen: PBMCs or T cells enriched from blood (not recorded which). The chain carries TRBV9 and TRBJ1-1; 7 bases match TRBD1. The CDR3 sequence: CASSVGRQGDTEAFF. The CDR3, as DNA: TGTGCCAGCAGCGTAGGAAGACAGGGTGACACTGAAGCTTTCTTT.